This TCR beta chain was profiled in a study of B cell selection in AIRE deficiency. Study outcomes and limitations: With only TCRbeta sequenced, about 37% of shared healthy Treg sequences overlapped Tconv.

CDR3 length: 13 residues. Per the germline V gene, CDR1 is SGHVS and CDR2 is FNYEAQ. Trimming cost V 1 base and J 5 bases, with 6 bases left between them. Measured with immunoSEQ multiplex PCR; TCRdb has only the in-frame clones, and not every one. The sample carries some 25,000 clones, around 95% recorded once. Worth noting for this clone: Its antigen is unidentified.

CD4+CD127+ cells were sorted as the conventional CD4 T cells. Control samples were from healthy, unrelated donors. The chain combines TRBV7-6 with TRBJ2-1; D is uncertain. This TCR was sampled from a human donor in good health. The sequencing sample was made of CD4+CD127+ conventional T cells sorted from PBMCs. CDR3 protein: CASSLGRNNEQFF. DNA for the CDR3: TGTGCCAGCAGCTTAGGGAGAAACAATGAGCAGTTCTTC.